The 15 T cell receptor beta chains listed next were all sequenced from one sample in a study of monozygotic twins with cystic fibrosis (dated by TCRdb to about 2021). Library generation was performed with the immunoSEQ multiplex PCR assay. Sourced from immuneACCESS, this table was stored by TCRdb with only in-frame sequences that have V and J called. A share of the clones is absent; for the studies checked, an unresolved V gene accounts for under half, and the remainder has no known explanation. The sample table lists 20,000 to 30,000 clones, less than 95% of them with a count of one. Clones ranked in the top ten supply approximately 0.54% of the sample. What was sequenced was blood. These receptors were taken from a girl aged 2-10 years with cystic fibrosis.

The rearrangement uses TRBV27 and TRBJ1-1; D not certain. Trimming removed 6 bases from V and 1 base from J, with 9 bases in between. Germline CDR1 reads MNHEY; CDR2 reads SMNVEV (reference sequence). This CDR3 spans 13 amino acids. The chain's CDR3 is CASRPTENTEAFF. CDR3 DNA sequence: TGTGCCAGCAGGCCTACAGAGAACACTGAAGCTTTCTTT.

This clone was detected only a few times. CDR3: CASSLVRRHRGGTGELFF. CDR3 bases: TGTGCCAGCAGCTTAGTTCGTCGTCACAGGGGAGGCACCGGGGAGCTGTTTTTT. The J gene is TRBJ2-2, the V gene TRBV7-9; D is perhaps TRBD1 (7 bases). The germline V and J ends were trimmed by 1 base and 4 bases, with 19 bases remaining between them. The CDR3 is made up of 18 amino acids. Germline V gene lookup returns CDR1 SEHNR and CDR2 FQNEAQ (reference sequence).

This clone was seen only a few times. The rearrangement links TRBV20-1 to TRBJ1-1; 7 bases map to TRBD1. Germline lookup yields CDR1 DFQATT and CDR2 SNEGSKA (reference sequence). The V and J ends lost 0 bases and 11 bases, in that order; junction bases with no gene match: 3. CDR3 length equals 11 residues. CDR3 nucleotides: TGCAGTGCTAGAGACACAGGGGAGGCTTTCTTT. Protein: CSARDTGEAFF.

This chain connects TRBV2 to TRBJ2-1; D possibly corresponds to TRBD2 (7 bases). Trimming pared 8 bases from V and 4 bases from J, leaving 15 bases between. From germline, CDR1 is SNHLY and CDR2 FYNNEI. This CDR3 region has 14 residues. CDR3 coding DNA: TGTGCCAGCCTCGCGGGGGCCTCTTACAATGAGCAGTTCTTC. This encodes CASLAGASYNEQFF.

The chain has TRBV6-5 and TRBJ1-1; 7 bases map to TRBD1. V was clipped by 6 bases and J by 5 bases; unmatched bases: 9. Germline V gene data show CDR1 as MNHEY and CDR2 as SVGAGI. The length of the CDR3 is 14 residues. This CDR3 reads CASSPRQGATEAFF. CDR3 bases: TGTGCCAGCAGCCCCCGACAGGGAGCGACTGAAGCTTTCTTT.

The rearrangement links TRBV7-2 to TRBJ2-1, with no clear D. Germline-derived CDR1 and CDR2 are SGHTA and FQGNSA. Trimming took 3 bases from V and 8 from J, leaving 14 bases between them. CDR3 length: 14 residues. This CDR3 reads CASSFSRSVDEQFF. The CDR3 DNA reads TGTGCCAGCAGCTTTTCCAGAAGTGTGGATGAGCAGTTCTTC.

The chain carries TRBV11-3 and TRBJ2-1, with 9 bases identical to TRBD2. V shed 3 bases and J 7 bases; nucleotides not matched to a gene: 4. Looked up from germline, CDR1 is SGHNT and CDR2 is YENEEA. The CDR3 is 14 residues long. CDR3 coding DNA: TGTGCCAGCAGCTTCGGCGGGGGGGCAAATGAGCAGTTCTTC. Encoded protein: CASSFGGGANEQFF. The variable domain in full, completed from reference TRBV11-3 and TRBJ2-1, reads EAGVVQSPRYKIIEKKQPVAFWCNPISGHNTLYWYLQNLGQGPELLIRYENEEAVDDSQLPKDRFSAERLKGVDSTLKIQPAELGDSAVYLCASSFGGGANEQFFGPGTRLTVL.

This rearrangement joins TRBV9 to TRBJ1-1; D ambiguous. The germline V gene encodes CDR1 SGDLS and CDR2 YYNGEE. The CDR3 has 14 amino acids. Trimming stripped 0 bases from V and 5 bases from J, with 11 bases between. The CDR3 loop is CASSVGSVGTEAFF. The CDR3 nucleotides are TGTGCCAGCAGCGTAGGGTCAGTGGGAACTGAAGCTTTCTTT.

The gene calls are TRBV13 and TRBJ2-3, with 9 bases aligning to TRBD2. Germline-derived CDR1 and CDR2 are PRHDT and FYEKMQ (reference sequence). CDR3 length: 18 amino acids. V trimming: 1 base; J trimming: 4 bases; junction bases outside the gene matches: 12. CDR3 DNA: TGTGCCAGCAGCTTAGAAGAGGAGAGCGGGGGGCGGGCAGATACGCAGTATTTT. It translates to CASSLEEESGGRADTQYF.

The J gene is TRBJ2-3, the V gene TRBV14; 8 positions agree with TRBD1. Per the germline V gene, CDR1 is SGHDN and CDR2 is FVKESK. This CDR3 comprises 15 residues. Unmatched junction bases numbered 3, after V lost 4 bases and J lost 0 bases. The CDR3 nucleotides read TGTGCCAGCAGCCTTCGGACAGGGAGCACAGATACGCAGTATTTT. Translating it yields CASSLRTGSTDTQYF.

The CDR3 is CSVATSGGASNTQYF. The CDR3 DNA reads TGCAGCGTCGCCACTAGCGGGGGGGCCTCGAATACGCAGTATTTT. The rearrangement uses TRBV29-1 and TRBJ2-3, with 13 bases identical to TRBD2. Losses at the gene ends were 6 bases for V and 7 bases for J; bases not matched to a gene: 10. CDR3 length: 15 amino acids. CDR1 is SQVTM, CDR2 ANQGSEA, per germline.

The chain is built from TRBV18 and TRBJ2-7; 11 nucleotides match TRBD2. V trimming: 5 bases; J trimming: 1 base; junction bases outside the gene matches: 1. The CDR3 consists of 14 residues. Per germline, CDR1 KGHSH and CDR2 LQKENI. CDR3 protein: CASSSSGGSYEQYF. In DNA form, the CDR3 reads TGTGCCAGCTCATCTAGCGGGGGGTCCTACGAGCAGTACTTC.

This clone showed up just once. This chain joins TRBV29-1 and TRBJ1-2, with TRBD1 matching over 7 bases. The V segment lost 6 bases and the J segment 4 bases; nucleotides outside the gene matches: 8. The germline CDR1 and CDR2 sequences are SQVTM and ANQGSEA. This CDR3 has 13 residues. Written as DNA, the CDR3 is TGCAGCGTCGCCCCAGGGGGAAGCTATGGCTACACCTTC. Translated: CSVAPGGSYGYTF.

This clone was seen only once. This chain uses TRBV13 with TRBJ1-2, with D tentatively TRBD1 (5 bases). Germline assignment: CDR1 PRHDT and CDR2 FYEKMQ (reference sequence). This CDR3 region has 15 residues. Trimming took 4 bases from V and 6 from J, leaving 18 bases between them. The CDR3 region has the DNA TGTGCCAGCAGCTACCCAGGGTCGGGCAAGGATGGCTACACCTTC. Translation gives CASSYPGSGKDGYTF. Full variable domain (missing parts from reference TRBV13 and TRBJ1-2): AAGVIQSPRHLIKEKRETATLKCYPIPRHDTVYWYQQGPGQDPQFLISFYEKMQSDKGSIPDRFSAQQFSDYHSELNMSSLELGDSALYFCASSYPGSGKDGYTFGSGTRLTVV.

The genes are TRBV7-7 and TRBJ2-1; 7 bases match TRBD1. The germline V gene encodes CDR1 SSHAT and CDR2 FNYEAQ (reference sequence). This CDR3 spans 15 amino acids. V shed 5 bases, J shed 6 bases, and the junction held 10 bases outside the gene matches. This chain's CDR3 is CASSNNRGPTNEQFF. In DNA form, the CDR3 reads TGTGCCAGCAGCAACAACAGGGGCCCTACCAATGAGCAGTTCTTC.